The 21 T cell receptor beta chains below come from one sample, sequenced in a study of blood T cells in healthy people across ages. Combining a sample-barcoded 5' primer with a J-beta primer mix, a second PCR ran for roughly 7 to 12 cycles. TCRdb re-called the 5' RACE reads with MiXCR, one entry per CDR3 protein. The sample lists approximately 830,000 distinct CDR3 sequences; approximately 67% were seen once. Sequencing used blood. Receptors were obtained from a man aged 25-45 years in good health.

The rearrangement uses TRBV4-1 and TRBJ2-4, with TRBD1 as a possible D gene (5 bases). The DNA end is a closer match to TRBJ2-7, so the J assignment may be wrong. This CDR3 region has 14 residues. Germline V gene sequence: CDR1 MGHRA, CDR2 YSYEKL. CDR3 sequence reads: CASSQGQSLYEQYF. CDR3 in DNA: TGCGCCAGCAGCCAAGGACAGAGCCTATACGAGCAGTACTTC.

The chain recombines TRBV15 with TRBJ2-1, with D unresolved. The V gene's germline CDR1 is LNHNV and CDR2 YYDKDF (reference sequence). This CDR3 has 15 amino acids. Trimming took off 0 bases at V and 8 bases at J, with 14 bases between the two ends. The CDR3 region is CATSREGDLGYEQFF. The CDR3 nucleotides are TGTGCCACCAGCAGAGAAGGCGACCTGGGGTATGAGCAGTTCTTC.

CDR3 sequence (DNA): TGTGCCAGCAGTTTAGGGACAGGGCTTATGAGCGGGGCCAACGTCCTGACTTTC. Protein sequence: CASSLGTGLMSGANVLTF. The V and J genes are TRBV28 and TRBJ2-6, with TRBD1 identical over 9 bases. The CDR3 consists of 18 residues. V shed 2 bases and J 4 bases; nucleotides not matched to a gene: 9. Looked up from germline, CDR1 is MDHEN and CDR2 is SYDVKM.

This clonotype has a handful of counts. The chain joins TRBV4-3 to TRBJ2-6; weak D call: TRBD2 (6 bases). V was trimmed by 3 bases and J by 6 bases, leaving 12 bases between them. In germline, CDR1 is LGHNA, CDR2 YSLEER. This CDR3 is 15 amino acids long. In nucleotides, the CDR3 is TGCGCCAGCAGCCACGGGGGAGGATCGGCCAACGTCCTGACTTTC. This gives the protein CASSHGGGSANVLTF.

The chain employs TRBV5-1 and TRBJ2-5, with D perhaps matching TRBD1 (5 bases). The germline V gene encodes CDR1 SGHRS and CDR2 YFSETQ. The V and J ends lost 4 bases and 11 bases respectively, with 27 bases between them. The CDR3 is made up of 16 amino acids. In nucleotides, the CDR3 is TGCGCCAGCAGCATCTCTGCGTGGGGCCCCGACAATGAGCAGTACTTC. Translated: CASSISAWGPDNEQYF.

This clonotype has a handful of counts. The genes are TRBV7-2 and TRBJ2-4; D is possibly TRBD1 or TRBD2 (5 bases each). CDR1 and CDR2 (germline): SGHTA, FQGNSA. This CDR3 has 14 residues. The V and J ends lost 5 bases and 11 bases respectively, with 19 bases between them. CDR3 residues: CASSTRVFGEFQYF. CDR3 coding DNA: TGTGCCAGCAGCACCAGGGTATTCGGGGAATTTCAGTACTTC.

This clonotype was recorded a few times. The V gene is TRBV9, the J gene TRBJ1-1, with D unclear. The CDR3 consists of 13 residues. Trimming left V 5 bases short and J 4 bases short, with 12 bases between. Germline CDR1 is SGDLS and CDR2 is YYNGEE. CDR3 sequence reads: CASSAVRGTEAFF. For the CDR3, the DNA is TGTGCCAGCAGTGCTGTTCGGGGCACTGAAGCTTTCTTT.

The rearrangement links TRBV3-1 to TRBJ1-4; D possibly corresponds to TRBD1 (6 bases). Germline V gives CDR1 LGHDT, CDR2 YNNKEL (reference sequence). This CDR3 comprises 13 residues. Trimming removed 0 bases from V and 8 bases from J, with 7 bases in between. CDR3: CASSQEGAEKLFF. The CDR3 nucleotides are TGTGCCAGCAGCCAAGAGGGGGCCGAAAAACTGTTTTTT.

The V and J genes are TRBV9 and TRBJ2-3, with D perhaps matching TRBD1 (5 bases). V shed 1 base and J shed 2 bases, with 11 bases lying between them. Germline V gene data show CDR1 as SGDLS and CDR2 as YYNGEE. CDR3 length equals 15 residues. CDR3 sequence reads: CASSVQGLNTDTQYF. The CDR3, as DNA: TGTGCCAGCAGCGTACAGGGTTTGAACACAGATACGCAGTATTTT.

The rearrangement joins TRBV20-1 to TRBJ2-1; D is unclear. The CDR3 consists of 13 residues. The V and J ends lost 7 bases and 5 bases respectively, with 15 bases between them. Germline assignment: CDR1 DFQATT and CDR2 SNEGSKA (reference sequence). For the CDR3, the DNA is TGCAGTGGCGAGATAGGGCTCCACAATGAGCAGTTCTTC. Amino acids: CSGEIGLHNEQFF.

This clonotype has more than one count but fewer than ten. The chain uses TRBV6-5 and TRBJ2-5; 10 bases match TRBD1. The V segment lost 0 bases and the J segment 5 bases; nucleotides outside the gene matches: 3. The CDR3 totals 15 residues. CDR1 MNHEY and CDR2 SVGAGI come from the germline V gene. The CDR3 region is CASSYSTGGSETQYF. CDR3 sequence (DNA): TGTGCCAGCAGTTACTCGACAGGGGGCTCGGAGACCCAGTACTTC.

Here the CDR3 reads CASSTRQGVVEQYF. The DNA of the CDR3 is TGTGCCAGCAGTACCCGACAGGGCGTAGTCGAGCAGTACTTC. The rearrangement joins TRBV12-3 or TRBV12-4 to TRBJ2-5; TRBD1 agrees at 7 bases. The DNA end is a closer match to TRBJ2-7, so the J assignment may be wrong. The CDR3 is made up of 14 amino acids.

The rearrangement joins TRBV29-1 to TRBJ1-1, with 9 bases that match TRBD1. The length of the CDR3 is 13 residues. V was clipped by 6 bases and J by 5 bases; unmatched bases: 7. Germline CDR1 SQVTM, CDR2 ANQGSEA. CDR3 DNA sequence: TGCAGCGTCGAAAGACAGGGGGATACTGAAGCTTTCTTT. Its protein is CSVERQGDTEAFF.

V gene TRBV13 combines with J gene TRBJ2-1, with TRBD2 matching 15 bases. The CDR3 contains 17 residues. The V gene end was trimmed by 5 bases and the J gene end by 7 bases; junction bases not matched to a gene: 9. CDR1 is PRHDT and CDR2 is FYEKMQ in the germline V gene (reference sequence). Written as DNA, the CDR3 is TGTGCCAGCAGCCTATGGACTAGCGGGGGGGACTGGAATGAGCAGTTCTTC. The encoded protein is CASSLWTSGGDWNEQFF. Looking up the rest from reference TRBV13 and TRBJ2-1 gives the full variable domain: AAGVIQSPRHLIKEKRETATLKCYPIPRHDTVYWYQQGPGQDPQFLISFYEKMQSDKGSIPDRFSAQQFSDYHSELNMSSLELGDSALYFCASSLWTSGGDWNEQFFGPGTRLTVL.

This clonotype has only a few counts. J is TRBJ2-1 and V is TRBV15; weak D call: TRBD2 (5 bases). V was shortened by 1 base and J by 2 bases, with 12 bases between the two germline ends. Germline loops: CDR1 LNHNV, CDR2 YYDKDF (reference sequence). This CDR3 has 16 amino acids. CDR3 residues: CATSRVRTGTYNEQFF. CDR3 coding DNA: TGTGCCACCAGCAGAGTCCGGACTGGGACCTACAATGAGCAGTTCTTC.

This chain joins TRBV24-1 and TRBJ2-1, with TRBD1 matching over 11 bases. CDR1 is KGHDR and CDR2 is SFDVKD in the germline V gene. This CDR3 is 16 amino acids long. With V trimmed by 2 bases and J by 6 bases, 5 bases remained unmatched. In DNA form, the CDR3 reads TGTGCCACCAGTGATTCGGGACAGGGGGATCCCAATGAGCAGTTCTTC. Encoded protein: CATSDSGQGDPNEQFF.

The genes are TRBV14 and TRBJ2-7; D is unresolved. The CDR3 is 15 amino acids. The V end was cut by 2 bases, the J end by 3 bases, with 14 bases between. CDR1 is SGHDN and CDR2 is FVKESK in the germline V gene. CDR3 protein: CASSQIDGPNYEQYF. CDR3 coding DNA: TGTGCCAGCAGCCAAATAGACGGACCAAACTACGAGCAGTACTTC.

The chain carries TRBV30 and TRBJ2-1, with D unresolved. The CDR3 consists of 14 residues. CDR1 and CDR2 (germline): GTSNPN, SVGIG (reference sequence). V was pared by 6 bases and J by 0 bases, with 12 bases between. The CDR3 nucleotides are TGTGCCTGCATCGACGGAAGCTCCTACAATGAGCAGTTCTTC. It encodes CACIDGSSYNEQFF.

V gene TRBV2 combines with J gene TRBJ1-2; D is unclear. The CDR3 is 11 residues long. Per germline, CDR1 SNHLY and CDR2 FYNNEI. The ends were cut back, 6 bases at V and 8 bases at J, with 10 bases in the middle. The CDR3 here is CASREAGGYTF. The DNA of the CDR3 is TGTGCCAGCAGGGAGGCGGGCGGCTACACCTTC.

The chain recombines TRBV6-5 with TRBJ1-2, with D hard to call. V was trimmed by 2 bases and J by 2 bases, leaving 12 bases between them. In germline, CDR1 is MNHEY, CDR2 SVGAGI. This CDR3 has 15 amino acids. The CDR3 reads CASSYVGHANYGYTF. The CDR3 nucleotides read TGTGCCAGCAGTTACGTCGGGCACGCCAACTATGGCTACACCTTC.

This clonotype was detected only a few times. The chain recombines TRBV2 with TRBJ1-2; D gene uncertain. Germline CDR1 SNHLY, CDR2 FYNNEI. The CDR3 is made up of 17 amino acids. V was pared by 2 bases and J by 5 bases, with 21 bases between. The CDR3 DNA reads TGTGCCAGCAGTGAAAATCTACCTCTGGCAAACCCTTATGGCTACACCTTC. Residues: CASSENLPLANPYGYTF. Full variable domain (remainder filled in from reference TRBV2 and TRBJ1-2): EPEVTQTPSHQVTQMGQEVILRCVPISNHLYFYWYRQILGQKVEFLVSFYNNEISEKSEIFDDQFSVERPDGSNFTLKIRSTKLEDSAMYFCASSENLPLANPYGYTFGSGTRLTVV.